This TCR beta chain was retrieved from a study of blood T cells in healthy people across ages. Study-wide findings and caveats: Donors of long life had a larger count of naive CD4+ cells and greater diversity than aged donors.

Healthy Caucasian individuals from Russia aged about 6 to 95 served as donors. Alongside a J-beta primer mix, a sample-barcoded 5' primer served in a second PCR lasting roughly 6 to 12 cycles. Every sample returned 3 million or more CDR3-containing paired-end reads. TCRdb re-called the 5' RACE reads with MiXCR, one entry per CDR3 protein. The repertoire has about 400,000 distinct CDR3 sequences, 45% to 65% of them found once; the top ten carry approximately 51%. CDR1 and CDR2 (germline): MNHEY, SMNVEV (reference sequence). The CDR3 extends over 15 amino acids. After removal of 4 bases from V and 0 bases from J, the junction contained 3 bases not matched to a gene. In the case of this clonotype: The antigen is unknown.

Sequencing used blood. The rearrangement uses TRBV27 and TRBJ2-5; TRBD1 matches 9 bases. The TCR originated in a man between 60 and 70 years old in good health. CDR3 in amino acids: CASSYGQGYQETQYF. The CDR3 DNA reads as TGTGCCAGCAGTTACGGACAGGGGTACCAAGAGACCCAGTACTTC.